One and the same sample provided the 28 T cell receptor beta chains below, sequenced in a study of CD8+ T cells in alopecia areata. Following extraction, RNA underwent reverse transcription to cDNA, which served as the sequencing template. The protocol was immunoSEQ multiplex PCR, while the TCRdb copy is restricted to in-frame clones and leaves out a portion. The repertoire holds about 180,000 clones, with 58% as singletons. Treatment indicated: oral pan-JAK inhibitor, 5-10 mg twice daily. The starting material was CD4+ T cells sorted from blood, obtained around week 55, from a patient treated with tofacitinib. The receptors come from a human donor with alopecia areata.

The CDR3 DNA sequence: TGCACCAGCAGCCAAGTGGGGACAGTGGTTTGGCAGTTCTTC. This encodes CTSSQVGTVVWQFF. The chain carries TRBV1 and TRBJ2-1; the table's D call, TRBD1, has no DNA check behind it. TRBV1 is marked as a pseudogene. This CDR3 is built from 14 residues.

The J gene is TRBJ2-3, the V gene TRBV6-6; 10 positions match TRBD1. CDR3 length: 13 residues. Trimming at V came to 6 bases and at J to 11 bases, leaving 8 bases not matched to a gene. The germline V gene encodes CDR1 MNHNY and CDR2 SVGAGI (reference sequence). The CDR3 region has the DNA TGTGCCAGCAGGAAGACAGGGGGCGGAGGGCAGTATTTT. Its translation is CASRKTGGGGQYF.

With regard to this clone: A junction end diverges from the germline sequence, so it may reflect a read error. The genes are TRBV7-9 and TRBJ2-7; 8 positions match TRBD1. The germline V gene encodes CDR1 SEHNR and CDR2 FQNEAQ (reference sequence). This CDR3 is 14 amino acids long. The CDR3 loop reads CATSRTGNTYEQYF. The CDR3 DNA sequence: TGTGCCACCAGCCGGACAGGGAATACCTACGAGCAGTACTTC.

The table lists this clone with a few counts. The chain carries TRBV7-2 and TRBJ1-6; 10 bases fit TRBD1. The germline V gene has CDR1 SGHTA and CDR2 FQGNSA. This CDR3 has 16 amino acids. Trimming took 5 bases from V and 9 from J; bases not matched to a gene: 10. The CDR3 DNA sequence: TGTGCCAGCAGCCGACCCGGGACAGGGGAGGTTTCACCCCTCCACTTT. Residues: CASSRPGTGEVSPLHF.

V and J are TRBV30 and TRBJ2-6; no clear D gene. This CDR3 comprises 12 residues. The V gene lost 4 bases and the J gene lost 7 bases, with 8 bases spanning the gap. CDR1 is GTSNPN, CDR2 SVGIG, per germline (reference sequence). The CDR3 reads CAWTRNANVLTF. In DNA form, the CDR3 reads TGTGCCTGGACCCGGAACGCCAACGTCCTGACTTTC.

This clone was recorded only once. The V call is TRBV29-1, the J call TRBJ2-2, with D perhaps matching TRBD1 or TRBD2 (5 bases each). CDR3 size: 14 residues. V lost 7 bases and J lost 3, with 15 bases in between. The germline CDR1 and CDR2 sequences are SQVTM and ANQGSEA. As DNA, the CDR3 is TGCAGCGCCGCCGGGACCGAATACACCGGGGAGCTGTTTTTT. This sequence encodes CSAAGTEYTGELFF.

V usage is TRBV19 and J usage is TRBJ1-2; a possible D gene is TRBD1 (5 bases). CDR3 size: 15 residues. Germline CDR1 reads LNHDA; CDR2 reads SQIVND (reference sequence). Trimming took off 3 bases at V and 4 bases at J, with 15 bases between the two ends. The CDR3 coding sequence is TGTGCCAGTAGTATCCCAGGGCTAAGCACCTATGGCTACACCTTC. Translated, it gives CASSIPGLSTYGYTF. Using reference TRBV19 and TRBJ1-2 for the parts outside the CDR3, the full variable domain is DGGITQSPKYLFRKEGQNVTLSCEQNLNHDAMYWYRQDPGQGLRLIYYSQIVNDFQKGDIAEGYSVSREKKESFPLTVTSAQKNPTAFYLCASSIPGLSTYGYTFGSGTRLTVV.

This clone has more than one count but fewer than ten. This sequence joins TRBV19 and TRBJ2-5; possible D gene TRBD1, 5 bases. The V gene lost 5 bases and the J gene lost 3 bases, with 13 bases spanning the gap. Germline lookup yields CDR1 LNHDA and CDR2 SQIVND (reference sequence). The CDR3 is 14 amino acids. The CDR3 DNA reads TGTGCCAGTAGTCAGGGATCGGGTAAAGAGACCCAGTACTTC. Protein sequence: CASSQGSGKETQYF.

The chain carries TRBV12-2 and TRBJ2-3; TRBD1 is taken as the D call from the table, unchecked against the DNA. TRBV12-2 is a listed pseudogene. The CDR3 contains 12 residues. For the CDR3, the DNA is TGTGCAAGTCGCTTAGACAGTTATACGCAGTATTTT. This encodes CASRLDSYTQYF.

The rearrangement joins TRBV4-2 to TRBJ2-3; 10 bases align to TRBD2. CDR1 is LGHNA, CDR2 YNFKEQ, per germline. V shed 1 base, J shed 6 bases, and the junction held 7 bases outside the gene matches. CDR3 length: 16 residues. CDR3 DNA: TGTGCCAGCAGCCAAGGCGCTAGCGGGGGATTCGATACGCAGTATTTT. Translating it yields CASSQGASGGFDTQYF.

The chain's CDR3 is CASSPRVGLTNEKLFF. CDR3 coding DNA: TGTGCCAGCAGCCCCAGAGTGGGGCTGACTAATGAAAAACTGTTTTTT. The chain couples TRBV2 to TRBJ1-4; tentative D call: TRBD1 (5 bases). V was trimmed by 6 bases and J by 2 bases, leaving 16 bases between them. Per germline, CDR1 SNHLY and CDR2 FYNNEI. CDR3 length: 16 residues.

V and J are TRBV18 and TRBJ2-1, with no clear D. V was cut by 2 bases and J by 7 bases, with 15 bases left in between. Germline V gene lookup returns CDR1 KGHSH and CDR2 LQKENI. The CDR3 length is 15 residues. This CDR3 reads CASSPYPSAVNEQFF. CDR3 in DNA: TGTGCCAGCTCACCATACCCGTCGGCGGTAAATGAGCAGTTCTTC.

V and J are TRBV30 and TRBJ1-2; TRBD1 matches 7 bases. The CDR3 consists of 13 residues. Germline loops: CDR1 GTSNPN, CDR2 SVGIG (reference sequence). The junction had 5 bases not matched to a gene; V was cut back by 2 bases and J by 5 bases. CDR3 residues: CAWSPQTGYGYTF. The DNA of the CDR3 is TGTGCCTGGAGTCCCCAGACAGGGTATGGCTACACCTTC.

V usage is TRBV14 and J usage is TRBJ2-5; maybe TRBD1 (6 bases). V was shortened by 5 bases and J by 5 bases, with 12 bases between the two germline ends. CDR3 length equals 13 residues. Germline V lookup: CDR1 SGHDN, CDR2 FVKESK. CDR3 bases: TGTGCCAGCAGCAGGACAGTCGCGGAGACCCAGTACTTC. Its protein is CASSRTVAETQYF.

This chain connects TRBV30 to TRBJ2-3; no definite D call. The CDR3 sequence is 12 residues long. Germline V gene sequence: CDR1 GTSNPN, CDR2 SVGIG (reference sequence). Trimming removed 1 base from V and 2 bases from J, with 4 bases in between. The CDR3 sequence: CAWSELTDTQYF. Here the CDR3 DNA reads TGTGCCTGGAGTGAGCTCACAGATACGCAGTATTTT.

The chain joins TRBV7-3 to TRBJ2-1; TRBD1 is a possible D gene (5 bases). There are 14 residues in the CDR3. The ends were cut back, 3 bases at V and 7 bases at J, with 13 bases in the middle. CDR1 and CDR2 (germline): SGHTA, FQGTGA. CDR3 in DNA: TGTGCCAGCAGCTTGAGGCAGGGTCAAAATGAGCAGTTCTTC. Residues: CASSLRQGQNEQFF.

As concerns this clone: Other nucleotide sequences in the sample specify the same CDR3. The V gene is TRBV7-3, the J gene TRBJ2-2; D uncertain. V shed 3 bases and J shed 2 bases, with 1 base lying between them. This CDR3 has 12 amino acids. In germline, CDR1 is SGHTA, CDR2 FQGTGA. The CDR3 loop reads CASSFNTGELFF. The CDR3 region has the DNA TGTGCCAGCAGCTTCAACACCGGGGAGCTGTTTTTT. Together with reference TRBV7-3 and TRBJ2-2, the CDR3 gives the full variable domain: GAGVSQTPSNKVTEKGKYVELRCDPISGHTALYWYRQSLGQGPEFLIYFQGTGAADDSGLPNDRFFAVRPEGSVSTLKIQRTERGDSAVYLCASSFNTGELFFGEGSRLTVL.

The CDR3 coding sequence is TGCGCCAGCAGCTTGGGTAGTTTAGATTTTGGGAGTGAAGCTTTCTTT. Protein: CASSLGSLDFGSEAFF. This chain links TRBV5-1 with TRBJ1-1, with D hard to call. Deletions cut 0 bases from V and 7 bases from J, with 19 bases between. The CDR3 sequence is 16 residues long. Germline V lookup: CDR1 SGHRS, CDR2 YFSETQ. The full variable domain, its missing parts supplied by reference TRBV5-1 and TRBJ1-1, is KAGVTQTPRYLIKTRGQQVTLSCSPISGHRSVSWYQQTPGQGLQFLFEYFSETQRNKGNFPGRFSGRQFSNSRSEMNVSTLELGDSALYLCASSLGSLDFGSEAFFGQGTRLTVV.

This sequence joins TRBV5-1 and TRBJ1-5; perhaps TRBD1 as D (5 bases). The germline V gene encodes CDR1 SGHRS and CDR2 YFSETQ. The CDR3 spans 15 residues. The ends were cut back, 0 bases at V and 4 bases at J, with 11 bases in the middle. CDR3 nucleotides: TGCGCCAGCAGCTTGGCAGGGTCCCCAAATCAGCCCCAGCATTTT. It yields the protein CASSLAGSPNQPQHF. The full variable domain, completed using reference TRBV5-1 and TRBJ1-5, is KAGVTQTPRYLIKTRGQQVTLSCSPISGHRSVSWYQQTPGQGLQFLFEYFSETQRNKGNFPGRFSGRQFSNSRSEMNVSTLELGDSALYLCASSLAGSPNQPQHFGDGTRLSIL.

V is TRBV19 and J is TRBJ1-5; no firm D call. Germline values: CDR1 LNHDA, CDR2 SQIVND (reference sequence). The CDR3 runs to 15 residues. Trimming removed 1 base from V and 5 bases from J, with 12 bases in between. CDR3 in DNA: TGTGCCAGTAGTATAGGGCAGGTTCTTTATCAGCCCCAGCATTTT. Its protein is CASSIGQVLYQPQHF.

V gene TRBV4-1 combines with J gene TRBJ1-4; unclear D gene. From germline, CDR1 is MGHRA and CDR2 YSYEKL. The CDR3 length is 13 residues. Trimming removed 4 bases at V and 5 bases at J, with 8 bases between. CDR3 protein: CASSLLANEKLFF. CDR3 in DNA: TGCGCCAGCAGCCTGTTAGCCAATGAAAAACTGTTTTTT.

The sample holds a few counts of this clone. V usage is TRBV2 and J usage is TRBJ2-3; D gene unclear. The CDR3 spans 11 residues. Germline lookup yields CDR1 SNHLY and CDR2 FYNNEI. With 7 bases removed from V and 2 bases from J, the gap between germline ends came to 4 bases. The CDR3 DNA follows: TGTGCCAGCAAGGCCACAGATACGCAGTATTTT. It yields the protein CASKATDTQYF. The whole variable domain, filled in from reference TRBV2 and TRBJ2-3, reads EPEVTQTPSHQVTQMGQEVILRCVPISNHLYFYWYRQILGQKVEFLVSFYNNEISEKSEIFDDQFSVERPDGSNFTLKIRSTKLEDSAMYFCASKATDTQYFGPGTRLTVL.

The chain has TRBV6-5 and TRBJ1-1; possibly TRBD1 for D (6 bases). The CDR3 has 13 residues. V was cut by 0 bases and J by 10 bases, with 12 bases left in between. CDR1 is MNHEY, CDR2 SVGAGI, per germline. CDR3 DNA: TGTGCCAGCAGTTACTCTGGGGGGCTTGGAGCTTTCTTT. Translated, it gives CASSYSGGLGAFF.

This chain connects TRBV29-1 to TRBJ2-3; 8 bases align to TRBD1. Trimming cost V 5 bases and J 4 bases; bases outside gene matches: 8. Germline V CDR1 and CDR2: SQVTM, ANQGSEA. This CDR3 comprises 14 residues. CDR3 loop: CSVSWDRRADTQYF. CDR3 bases: TGCAGCGTTTCTTGGGACAGGCGGGCAGATACGCAGTATTTT.

The J gene is TRBJ1-5, the V gene TRBV7-9; D remains unclear. This CDR3 has 12 residues. Germline V gene lookup returns CDR1 SEHNR and CDR2 FQNEAQ (reference sequence). The V and J ends lost 1 base and 6 bases respectively, with 4 bases between them. CDR3 residues: CASSLVRQPQHF. CDR3 DNA: TGTGCCAGCAGCTTAGTACGTCAGCCCCAGCATTTT. Full variable domain (missing parts from reference TRBV7-9 and TRBJ1-5): DTGVSQNPRHKITKRGQNVTFRCDPISEHNRLYWYRQTLGQGPEFLTYFQNEAQLEKSRLLSDRFSAERPKGSFSTLEIQRTEQGDSAMYLCASSLVRQPQHFGDGTRLSIL.

The CDR3 region is CASGPGTGYGYTF. The CDR3 bases are TGCGCCAGCGGACCCGGGACAGGCTATGGCTACACCTTC. This chain uses TRBV5-1 with TRBJ1-2; 8 bases fit TRBD1. Germline values: CDR1 SGHRS, CDR2 YFSETQ. Trimming took 7 bases from V and 4 from J; bases not matched to a gene: 6. This CDR3 has 13 residues.

This clone was detected only a few times. V and J are TRBV29-1 and TRBJ2-7; TRBD1 agrees at 7 bases. J gave up 7 bases and V 0 bases, and 12 bases lay outside the gene matches. Germline V gives CDR1 SQVTM, CDR2 ANQGSEA. This CDR3 comprises 15 residues. The CDR3 loop reads CSVEDPDRERKEQYF. The DNA for the CDR3 is TGCAGCGTTGAAGATCCCGACAGGGAGCGTAAGGAGCAGTACTTC.

This clone was counted between two and nine times. The chain combines TRBV28 with TRBJ2-3; perhaps TRBD2 as D (6 bases). This CDR3 is built from 14 residues. Germline V gene lookup returns CDR1 MDHEN and CDR2 SYDVKM. Trimming shortened V by 5 bases and J by 1 base, and 10 bases separated the two germline ends. CDR3 DNA sequence: TGTGCCAGCAGTCCCGTAGCGGGCACAGATACGCAGTATTTT. Amino acid sequence: CASSPVAGTDTQYF.